This T cell receptor (beta chain) was documented in a study of shared clonotypes between healthy human individuals. Every one of the donors was a Caucasian adult that lived in Nashville, Tennessee. There are 14 residues in the CDR3. V was shortened by 2 bases and J by 2 bases, with 10 bases between the two germline ends. Germline V CDR1 and CDR2: SGHDT, YYEEEE. Across several immunoSEQ plates, the genomic DNA of each subset was split evenly. TCRdb's table, derived via immunoSEQ multiplex PCR, lists solely in-frame clones and lacks some. The sample holds 2 million to 2.5 million clones, about 94% seen once.

The J gene is TRBJ1-1, the V gene TRBV5-6; weak D call: TRBD1 (5 bases). The receptor was isolated from a man between 18 and 29 years old in good health. Sequences were obtained from naive CD4+ T cells sorted from blood. Noted subset: CD45RA+ positively selected. CDR3 sequence reads: CASSLGDGNTEAFF. The CDR3 nucleotides are TGTGCCAGCAGCTTAGGGGACGGCAACACTGAAGCTTTCTTT. Complete variable domain (other parts from reference TRBV5-6 and TRBJ1-1): DAGVTQSPTHLIKTRGQQVTLRCSPKSGHDTVSWYQQALGQGPQFIFQYYEEEERQRGNFPDRFSGHQFPNYSSELNVNALLLGDSALYLCASSLGDGNTEAFFGQGTRLTVV.